Shown below are 12 T cell receptor beta chains from a single sample sequenced in a study of cytomegalovirus exposure and HLA in healthy donors. With 60 Vbeta and 13 Jbeta primers, the PCR was carried out. Assay: immunoSEQ multiplex PCR; the TCRdb copy retains only in-frame clones and omits some. The sample has more than 100,000 clones, 60% to 80% seen once; the top ten hold 0.94%. The sample consisted of PBMCs. These TCRs come from a woman aged 55-70 years in good health and CMV-seronegative.

This sequence joins TRBV18 and TRBJ1-6, with D possibly being TRBD1 (6 bases). Germline values: CDR1 KGHSH, CDR2 LQKENI. This CDR3 contains 14 residues. V lost 6 bases, J lost 10 bases, and 16 bases lay in between. The CDR3 region has the DNA TGTGCCAGCTCGGCCGGGAACGACAGGTCACCCCTCCACTTT. Translated, it gives CASSAGNDRSPLHF.

The gene calls are TRBV30 and TRBJ2-3; D not resolved. Trimming removed 1 base at V and 1 base at J, with 9 bases between. CDR1 is GTSNPN and CDR2 is SVGIG in the germline V gene (reference sequence). The CDR3 contains 14 residues. This CDR3 reads CAWSADSGTDTQYF. CDR3 coding DNA: TGTGCCTGGAGTGCCGACTCGGGCACAGATACGCAGTATTTT.

V usage is TRBV19 and J usage is TRBJ2-5; possible D gene TRBD1, 6 bases. The J call may be in error: the DNA end matches TRBJ2-7 better. Germline lookup yields CDR1 LNHDA and CDR2 SQIVND (reference sequence). CDR3 length: 15 amino acids. Here the CDR3 DNA reads TGTGCCAGTAGTGCCGATGGCAGGGGATCCTACGAGCAGTACTTC. This gives the protein CASSADGRGSYEQYF.

This sequence joins TRBV7-3 and TRBJ1-3, with 9 bases aligning to TRBD1. The germline CDR1 and CDR2 sequences are SGHTA and FQGTGA. With 5 bases clipped from V and 4 bases from J, the junction kept 6 bases outside the gene matches. The CDR3 runs to 15 residues. The CDR3 region has the DNA TGTGCCAGCAGCCCCGGACAGGGGTTGGGAAACACCATATATTTT. The encoded protein is CASSPGQGLGNTIYF.

This clone was detected only a few times. The V call is TRBV19, the J call TRBJ2-1; no reliable D call. CDR1 LNHDA and CDR2 SQIVND come from the germline V gene (reference sequence). V was trimmed by 6 bases and J by 6 bases, leaving 3 bases between them. The CDR3 has 10 residues. CDR3: CASSGNEQFF. CDR3 DNA: TGTGCCAGTAGCGGCAATGAGCAGTTCTTC. The entire variable domain, with the rest obtained from reference TRBV19 and TRBJ2-1, is as follows: DGGITQSPKYLFRKEGQNVTLSCEQNLNHDAMYWYRQDPGQGLRLIYYSQIVNDFQKGDIAEGYSVSREKKESFPLTVTSAQKNPTAFYLCASSGNEQFFGPGTRLTVL.

The chain uses TRBV5-1 and TRBJ2-3; the match to TRBD2 covers 9 bases. Germline V gives CDR1 SGHRS, CDR2 YFSETQ. Losses at the gene ends were 4 bases for V and 5 bases for J; bases not matched to a gene: 8. The CDR3 sequence is 15 residues long. The CDR3 is CASSGGSGSGDTQYF. CDR3 sequence (DNA): TGCGCCAGCAGCGGAGGTAGCGGGAGCGGAGATACGCAGTATTTT.

The chain links TRBV7-8 to TRBJ1-5, with 7 bases matching TRBD1. V shed 5 bases and J 6 bases; nucleotides not matched to a gene: 7. Germline V gene data show CDR1 as SGHVS and CDR2 as FQNEAQ. The CDR3 length is 14 residues. The CDR3 loop reads CASSQGVLGQPQHF. CDR3 in DNA: TGTGCCAGCAGCCAGGGGGTACTAGGTCAGCCCCAGCATTTT.

The rearrangement uses TRBV14 and TRBJ2-1; D call uncertain. The CDR3 loop spans 16 amino acids. Germline CDR1 and CDR2: SGHDN and FVKESK. Trimming took off 1 base at V and 3 bases at J, with 13 bases between the two ends. CDR3 sequence (DNA): TGTGCCAGCAGCCAAGGCGGAGTAATCCACTACAATGAGCAGTTCTTC. It translates to CASSQGGVIHYNEQFF.

The V and J genes are TRBV7-6 and TRBJ1-3; 9 positions agree with TRBD1. The V gene end was trimmed by 5 bases and the J gene end by 8 bases; junction bases not matched to a gene: 19. The V gene's germline CDR1 is SGHVS and CDR2 FNYEAQ. This CDR3 comprises 18 residues. The DNA of the CDR3 is TGTGCCAGCAGCCTCCTCCCAACCACAGGGGGCGTAGGGGACACCATATATTTT. Amino acid sequence: CASSLLPTTGGVGDTIYF.

The V gene is TRBV2, the J gene TRBJ1-4; 7 bases match TRBD1. CDR1 and CDR2 (germline): SNHLY, FYNNEI. V gave up 5 bases and J gave up 2 bases; unmatched junction bases: 8. This CDR3 region has 16 residues. CDR3 protein: CASSQDRAGTNEKLFF. For the CDR3, the DNA is TGTGCCAGCAGTCAAGACAGGGCTGGGACTAATGAAAAACTGTTTTTT.

The rearrangement uses TRBV27 and TRBJ2-7, with 7 bases that match TRBD1. The germline gives CDR1 MNHEY, CDR2 SMNVEV (reference sequence). V lost 5 bases, J lost 2 bases, and 3 bases stayed unmatched. The CDR3 has 13 amino acids. CDR3 in amino acids: CASSNDRAYEQYF. CDR3 coding DNA: TGTGCCAGCAGTAACGACAGGGCCTACGAGCAGTACTTC.

Worth noting for this clone: One junction end disagrees with the germline gene, perhaps due to a read error. This chain joins TRBV30 and TRBJ2-7, with 11 bases lining up with TRBD1. The CDR3 is 11 residues long. Germline V gene data show CDR1 as GTSNPN and CDR2 as SVGIG (reference sequence). CDR3 sequence (DNA): TGTGCCTGGAGTATCCGGGACAGGGGGGTCTTC. This codes for CAWSIRDRGVF.